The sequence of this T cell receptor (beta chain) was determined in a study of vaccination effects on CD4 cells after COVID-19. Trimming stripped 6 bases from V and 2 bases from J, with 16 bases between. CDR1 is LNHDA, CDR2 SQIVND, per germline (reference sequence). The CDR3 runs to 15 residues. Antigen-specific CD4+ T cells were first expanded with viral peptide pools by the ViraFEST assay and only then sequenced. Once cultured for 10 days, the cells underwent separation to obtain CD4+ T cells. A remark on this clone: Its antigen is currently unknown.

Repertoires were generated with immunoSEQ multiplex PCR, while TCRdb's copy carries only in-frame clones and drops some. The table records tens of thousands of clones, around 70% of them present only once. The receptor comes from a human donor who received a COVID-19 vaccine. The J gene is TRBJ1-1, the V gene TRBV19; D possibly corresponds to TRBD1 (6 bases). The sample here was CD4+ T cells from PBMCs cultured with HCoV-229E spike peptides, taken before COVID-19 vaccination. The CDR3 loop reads CASRGGVRPNTEAFF. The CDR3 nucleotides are TGTGCCAGTAGAGGGGGGGTACGGCCTAACACTGAAGCTTTCTTT. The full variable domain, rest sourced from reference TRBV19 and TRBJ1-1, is DGGITQSPKYLFRKEGQNVTLSCEQNLNHDAMYWYRQDPGQGLRLIYYSQIVNDFQKGDIAEGYSVSREKKESFPLTVTSAQKNPTAFYLCASRGGVRPNTEAFFGQGTRLTVV.